This passage covers 8 T cell receptor beta chains from one sample sequenced in a study of beta chain features in type 1 diabetes. The study's findings and limits: Shortening that was moderate but significant affected the TCRB CDR3s of Type 1 diabetes patients in all four CD4+ subsets.

These receptors have no known antigen. Since all of the isolated RNA was reverse transcribed, expressed TCRB transcripts were what got sequenced. The table came from immunoSEQ multiplex PCR; TCRdb's copy has only in-frame clones and leaves some out. The repertoire holds over 650,000 clones, with over 13% as singletons. Sequenced sample: naive CD4+ T cells from blood. These receptor sequences come from a man aged 18 to 30 with type 1 diabetes.

This chain joins TRBV7-9 and TRBJ1-2, with 7 nucleotides matching TRBD1. V dropped 5 bases and J dropped 8; count of bases not matched to a gene: 5. The CDR3 extends over 12 amino acids. Per germline, CDR1 SEHNR and CDR2 FQNEAQ (reference sequence). This chain's CDR3 is CASSEGALGYTF. DNA of the CDR3: TGTGCCAGCAGCGAGGGGGCATTAGGCTACACCTTC.

This clone turned up a few times. The V call is TRBV4-3, the J call TRBJ1-1; 8 bases match TRBD1. CDR1 and CDR2 (germline): LGHNA, YSLEER. The CDR3 consists of 18 residues. V was pared by 1 base and J by 1 base, with 11 bases of the junction left unmatched. The CDR3 bases are TGCGCCAGCAGCCAAGGGGGGACAGGTCTTGTTGGGAACACTGAAGCTTTCTTT. Amino acid sequence: CASSQGGTGLVGNTEAFF.

The genes are TRBV29-1 and TRBJ2-5; TRBD2 matches 10 bases. CDR3 length: 14 residues. J gave up 5 bases and V 7 bases, and 10 bases lay outside the gene matches. Germline loops: CDR1 SQVTM, CDR2 ANQGSEA. The CDR3 DNA reads TGCAGCGGCGTTTTAGCGGGGGGTGAGGAGACCCAGTACTTC. Its protein product is CSGVLAGGEETQYF.

The rearrangement uses TRBV2 and TRBJ2-2; the D is unclear. The CDR3 length is 14 residues. Trimming took 7 bases from V and 2 from J, leaving 11 bases between them. CDR1 is SNHLY and CDR2 is FYNNEI in the germline V gene. CDR3 in amino acids: CASIRDHNTGELFF. The CDR3 coding sequence is TGTGCCAGCATCCGCGATCACAACACCGGGGAGCTGTTTTTT.

This clone was counted between two and nine times. The chain joins TRBV11-2 to TRBJ2-5, with TRBD2 matching 7 bases. This CDR3 spans 15 amino acids. V shed 6 bases and J 1 base; nucleotides not matched to a gene: 8. From germline, CDR1 is SGHAT and CDR2 FQNNGV. CDR3: CASRPGAGVQETQYF. CDR3 DNA: TGTGCCAGCAGGCCCGGGGCGGGAGTCCAAGAGACCCAGTACTTC. Supplemented by reference TRBV11-2 and TRBJ2-5, the full variable domain reads EAGVAQSPRYKIIEKRQSVAFWCNPISGHATLYWYQQILGQGPKLLIQFQNNGVVDDSQLPKDRFSAERLKGVDSTLKIQPAKLEDSAVYLCASRPGAGVQETQYFGPGTRLLVL.

This rearrangement joins TRBV6-6 to TRBJ2-7, with TRBD2 identical over 8 bases. V lost 7 bases, J lost 2 bases, and 10 bases stayed unmatched. The CDR3 spans 15 residues. Germline V gives CDR1 MNHNY, CDR2 SVGAGI (reference sequence). The CDR3 reads CASNRVAGSTYEQYF. The CDR3 region has the DNA TGTGCCAGCAATAGAGTAGCGGGATCGACCTACGAGCAGTACTTC.

The genes are TRBV30 and TRBJ1-4, with 7 bases matching TRBD1. V was clipped by 0 bases and J by 11 bases; unmatched bases: 6. Germline values: CDR1 GTSNPN, CDR2 SVGIG (reference sequence). The CDR3 loop spans 13 amino acids. Here the CDR3 reads CAWSVKGAKKLFF. The CDR3 DNA sequence: TGTGCCTGGAGTGTTAAGGGGGCGAAGAAACTGTTTTTT.

This clone came up a few times. The chain joins TRBV30 to TRBJ1-1; the match to TRBD1 covers 7 bases. In germline, CDR1 is GTSNPN, CDR2 SVGIG (reference sequence). This CDR3 is 13 amino acids long. The V segment lost 8 bases and the J segment 5 bases; nucleotides outside the gene matches: 11. The CDR3 DNA sequence: TGTGCCGGATTCATGGGACAGACGACTGAAGCTTTCTTT. Amino acids: CAGFMGQTTEAFF.